The 19 T cell receptor beta chains given below trace back to one sample, sequenced in a study of blood T cell repertoires in COVID-19. Assay used: immunoSEQ multiplex PCR; TCRdb lists only in-frame clones, some missing. This table holds about 150,000 clones, 87% found once. Sequencing was performed on PBMCs or T cells enriched from blood (not recorded which). The receptors were sampled from a woman aged 40 to 50 who had been exposed to COVID-19.

The CDR3 spells CASSQTGDSTDTQYF. Here the CDR3 DNA reads TGCGCCAGCAGCCAGACAGGGGATAGCACAGATACGCAGTATTTT. The chain has TRBV4-1 and TRBJ2-3; 8 bases are shared with TRBD1. Losses at the gene ends were 3 bases for V and 0 bases for J; bases not matched to a gene: 2. CDR1 is MGHRA and CDR2 is YSYEKL in the germline V gene. CDR3 length: 15 amino acids.

The V gene is TRBV7-2, the J gene TRBJ1-2, with 7 bases aligning to TRBD1. The length of the CDR3 is 14 residues. The germline gives CDR1 SGHTA, CDR2 FQGNSA. V lost 3 bases and J lost 6; bases outside the gene matches: 7. CDR3 in amino acids: CASSLNGQVDGYTF. DNA of the CDR3: TGTGCCAGCAGCTTGAACGGACAGGTTGATGGCTACACCTTC. The variable domain in full, with the rest retrieved from reference TRBV7-2 and TRBJ1-2, is GAGVSQSPSNKVTEKGKDVELRCDPISGHTALYWYRQSLGQGLEFLIYFQGNSAPDKSGLPSDRFSAERTGGSVSTLTIQRTQQEDSAVYLCASSLNGQVDGYTFGSGTRLTVV.

This chain joins TRBV3-1 (or the pseudogene TRBV3-2) and TRBJ1-2; D call uncertain. This CDR3 is built from 13 residues. Deletions cut 1 base from V and 2 bases from J, with 5 bases between. Germline CDR1 LGHDT, CDR2 YNNKEL (reference sequence). CDR3 region: CASSQALNYGYTF. The CDR3 nucleotides read TGTGCCAGCAGCCAAGCCCTAAACTATGGCTACACCTTC.

J is TRBJ1-5 and V is TRBV2, with D maybe TRBD1 (6 bases). This CDR3 contains 14 residues. V lost 3 bases, J lost 3 bases, and 9 bases lay in between. Per germline, CDR1 SNHLY and CDR2 FYNNEI. The CDR3 nucleotides read TGTGCCAGCAGTGAGGGACACTTCAATCAGCCCCAGCATTTT. Translated, it gives CASSEGHFNQPQHF. Looking up the rest from reference TRBV2 and TRBJ1-5 gives the full variable domain: EPEVTQTPSHQVTQMGQEVILRCVPISNHLYFYWYRQILGQKVEFLVSFYNNEISEKSEIFDDQFSVERPDGSNFTLKIRSTKLEDSAMYFCASSEGHFNQPQHFGDGTRLSIL.

The chain recombines TRBV6-2 or TRBV6-3 with TRBJ2-3; 10 nucleotides line up with TRBD2. The CDR3 runs to 16 residues. The trim removed 3 bases at V and 6 bases at J, leaving 9 bases unmatched. The V gene's germline CDR1 is MNHEY and CDR2 SVGEGT. The CDR3 loop is CASSYELAGSSDTQYF. The DNA for the CDR3 is TGTGCCAGCAGTTATGAACTAGCGGGATCTAGCGATACGCAGTATTTT.

The chain combines TRBV5-1 with TRBJ2-2; a possible D gene is TRBD1 (6 bases). Germline V gives CDR1 SGHRS, CDR2 YFSETQ. The CDR3 loop spans 17 amino acids. V was trimmed by 1 base and J by 2 bases, leaving 15 bases between them. CDR3 in amino acids: CASSLLAGASNTGELFF. CDR3 coding DNA: TGCGCCAGCAGCTTGTTAGCAGGGGCCTCTAACACCGGGGAGCTGTTTTTT.

The chain links TRBV27 to TRBJ1-2; D possibly corresponds to TRBD1 (6 bases). Between the trimmed V and J ends, which lost 1 base and 4 bases, there was a span of 16 bases. Germline CDR1 is MNHEY and CDR2 is SMNVEV (reference sequence). The CDR3 contains 16 residues. Here the CDR3 DNA reads TGTGCCAGCAGTTTATTCCCAGGCCAGGGGCGCTATGGCTACACCTTC. Amino acids: CASSLFPGQGRYGYTF.

This rearrangement joins TRBV4-1 to TRBJ1-5, with a possible D match to TRBD1 (6 bases). Germline CDR1 reads MGHRA; CDR2 reads YSYEKL. This CDR3 is built from 15 residues. The V and J ends lost 0 bases and 3 bases respectively, with 9 bases between them. The CDR3 DNA follows: TGCGCCAGCAGCCAAGAATGGGACAACAATCAGCCCCAGCATTTT. It yields the protein CASSQEWDNNQPQHF.

This rearrangement joins TRBV19 to TRBJ2-2; 8 bases agree with TRBD1. In germline, CDR1 is LNHDA, CDR2 SQIVND (reference sequence). Trimming cost V 7 bases and J 6 bases; bases outside gene matches: 7. This CDR3 spans 14 amino acids. CDR3 region: CASTSTGVAGELFF. CDR3 nucleotides: TGTGCCAGTACCTCGACAGGGGTCGCCGGGGAGCTGTTTTTT.

V usage is TRBV18 and J usage is TRBJ2-1; D might be TRBD2 (5 bases). This CDR3 is built from 14 residues. The V end was cut by 3 bases, the J end by 6 bases, with 12 bases between. From germline, CDR1 is KGHSH and CDR2 LQKENI. For the CDR3, the DNA is TGTGCCAGCTCACCGGCTTCTGGGAGCAATGAGCAGTTCTTC. Encoded protein: CASSPASGSNEQFF.

The J gene is TRBJ2-7, the V gene TRBV27; 15 bases align to TRBD2. V dropped 5 bases and J dropped 2; count of bases not matched to a gene: 4. The CDR3 spans 16 residues. Germline V CDR1 and CDR2: MNHEY, SMNVEV (reference sequence). In DNA, the CDR3 is TGTGCCAGCAGTCCCGGACTAGCGGGAGGGGCCTACGAGCAGTACTTC. Residues: CASSPGLAGGAYEQYF.

The chain joins TRBV5-1 to TRBJ2-2; 8 nucleotides align to TRBD2. Looked up from germline, CDR1 is SGHRS and CDR2 is YFSETQ. The CDR3 extends over 15 amino acids. Trimming removed 1 base from V and 1 base from J; junction bases left unmatched: 0. CDR3 amino acids: CASSLTSGNTGELFF. CDR3 DNA sequence: TGCGCCAGCAGCTTGACTAGCGGGAACACCGGGGAGCTGTTTTTT.

J is TRBJ1-6 and V is TRBV28, with 7 bases fitting TRBD1. V gave up 3 bases and J gave up 2 bases; unmatched junction bases: 1. CDR1 and CDR2 from the germline V gene are MDHEN and SYDVKM. This CDR3 is built from 15 residues. The chain's CDR3 is CASSFGTAYNSPLHF. As DNA, the CDR3 is TGTGCCAGCAGTTTTGGGACAGCCTATAATTCACCCCTCCACTTT.

V gene TRBV13 combines with J gene TRBJ2-3; a weak D match, TRBD1 (6 bases). The germline V gene has CDR1 PRHDT and CDR2 FYEKMQ (reference sequence). V shed 3 bases and J shed 3 bases, with 16 bases lying between them. The CDR3 has 16 amino acids. This chain's CDR3 is CASSFPGGTGTDTQYF. CDR3 nucleotides: TGTGCCAGCAGCTTCCCGGGTGGAACAGGGACAGATACGCAGTATTTT.

The chain links TRBV6-5 to TRBJ1-1; D is unclear. V lost 2 bases to trimming and J lost 8 bases, with 15 bases between them. The CDR3 covers 14 residues. CDR1 MNHEY and CDR2 SVGAGI come from the germline V gene. This CDR3 is CASSYAAVSLEAFF. DNA for the CDR3: TGTGCCAGCAGTTACGCGGCAGTTTCTTTAGAAGCTTTCTTT.

This clone was seen just once. The genes are TRBV24-1 and TRBJ2-1; D possibly corresponds to TRBD2 (5 bases). CDR1 is KGHDR, CDR2 SFDVKD, per germline. This CDR3 spans 14 amino acids. The V end lost 5 bases, the J end lost 7 bases, and 14 bases lay between the germline ends. CDR3 DNA: TGTGCCACCAGTGCGACCTGGACTGGGAATGAGCAGTTCTTC. This translates into CATSATWTGNEQFF.

The J gene is TRBJ2-2, the V gene TRBV28; no definite D call. V was clipped by 6 bases and J by 1 base, with 9 bases between them. The CDR3 runs 14 residues. Germline V lookup: CDR1 MDHEN, CDR2 SYDVKM. The CDR3 DNA sequence: TGTGCCAGCAGGGCAAGATTGAACACCGGGGAGCTGTTTTTT. This translates into CASRARLNTGELFF.

This clone occurred once. The chain has TRBV20-1 and TRBJ2-5; a weak D match, TRBD1 (6 bases). This CDR3 region has 12 residues. The ends were cut back, 3 bases at V and 5 bases at J, with 10 bases in the middle. Per the germline V gene, CDR1 is DFQATT and CDR2 is SNEGSKA (reference sequence). CDR3 bases: TGCAGTGCTAGTGGGGGCGGTGAGACCCAGTACTTC. This sequence encodes CSASGGGETQYF.

This chain links TRBV7-9 with TRBJ2-1; 12 nucleotides align to TRBD2. Trimming cost V 11 bases and J 5 bases; bases outside gene matches: 4. The CDR3 length is 13 residues. Germline V gene sequence: CDR1 SEHNR, CDR2 FQNEAQ (reference sequence). CDR3 nucleotides: TGTGCCGGAGGACTAGCGGGGAACAATGAGCAGTTCTTC. Its translation: CAGGLAGNNEQFF.